What follows are 21 T cell receptor beta chains derived from one specimen sequenced in a study of post-analysis software for immune sequencing data. Each TCR beta cDNA library carried unique molecular identifiers. One entry per CDR3 protein, called by TCRdb with MiXCR from the PCR reads. The sample lists 150,000 to 200,000 distinct CDR3 sequences, roughly 35% occurring once. The sequencing used blood, collected after autologous hematopoietic stem cell transplantation. The receptors originated from a girl aged 5-17 years with multiple sclerosis.

This clonotype has at least ten counts. The CDR3 protein is CASSGLGGFTDTQYF. The CDR3, as DNA: TGTGCCAGCAGCGGGCTTGGGGGGTTCACAGATACGCAGTATTTT. The V and J genes are TRBV9 and TRBJ2-3; D may be TRBD2 (6 bases). V lost 3 bases, J lost 2 bases, and 13 bases lay in between. The V gene's germline CDR1 is SGDLS and CDR2 YYNGEE. The CDR3 length is 15 residues.

The V and J genes are TRBV20-1 and TRBJ2-7; TRBD2 matches 9 bases. The CDR3 length is 14 residues. CDR1 is DFQATT and CDR2 is SNEGSKA in the germline V gene (reference sequence). With 5 bases clipped from V and 5 bases from J, the junction kept 10 bases outside the gene matches. The CDR3: CSAGSGRLFHEQYF. CDR3 bases: TGCAGTGCTGGGAGCGGGAGGCTCTTCCACGAGCAGTACTTC.

J is TRBJ2-7 and V is TRBV13; possibly TRBD2 for D (5 bases). Germline values: CDR1 PRHDT, CDR2 FYEKMQ (reference sequence). With 0 bases removed from V and 4 bases from J, the gap between germline ends came to 13 bases. This CDR3 spans 15 amino acids. For the CDR3, the DNA is TGTGCCAGCAGCTTAGGGCTAGCACCAAAGTACGAGCAGTACTTC. This gives the protein CASSLGLAPKYEQYF.

The chain is built from TRBV7-2 and TRBJ1-5, with TRBD1 matching 11 bases. With V trimmed by 5 bases and J by 4 bases, 7 bases remained unmatched. Germline V lookup: CDR1 SGHTA, CDR2 FQGNSA. The CDR3 has 16 residues. In DNA, the CDR3 is TGTGCCAGCAGCCGTGGACAGGGGGCATGGAATCAGCCCCAGCATTTT. This sequence encodes CASSRGQGAWNQPQHF.

Details on this clonotype: A much larger clone lies a single base off, so this may be a read error. CDR3 sequence: CASSPSHGPRRDYTF. CDR3 in DNA: TGTGCCAGCAGTCCCTCTCACGGGCCGAGACGCGACTACACCTTC. The chain combines TRBV12-3 or TRBV12-4 with TRBJ1-2; D remains ambiguous. The CDR3 has 15 residues. V gave up 5 bases and J gave up 10 bases, with 23 bases separating them.

This rearrangement joins TRBV4-3 to TRBJ2-5, with D possibly being TRBD2 (5 bases). The CDR3 is 18 amino acids. The germline V gene encodes CDR1 LGHNA and CDR2 YSLEER. Trimming stripped 2 bases from V and 0 bases from J, with 19 bases between. This CDR3 reads CASSQIPLAWSDQETQYF. The CDR3 nucleotides read TGCGCCAGCAGCCAAATCCCCCTAGCTTGGAGCGACCAAGAGACCCAGTACTTC.

There are a few counts of this clonotype. The chain couples TRBV12-3 or TRBV12-4 to TRBJ2-7, with D hard to call. Trimming removed 6 bases from V and 5 bases from J, with 14 bases in between. This CDR3 region has 13 residues. The CDR3 spells CASSAWTGDEQYF. The DNA of the CDR3 is TGTGCCAGCAGCGCCTGGACGGGCGACGAGCAGTACTTC.

This clonotype was seen more than once but under ten times. The chain couples TRBV20-1 to TRBJ2-5, with TRBD2 matching 13 bases. Matching the DNA end better, TRBJ2-7 makes the J call doubtful. This CDR3 spans 16 amino acids. Germline-derived CDR1 and CDR2 are DFQATT and SNEGSKA (reference sequence). This CDR3 reads CSATDPLAGGPGEQYF. CDR3 nucleotide sequence: TGCAGTGCTACTGACCCACTAGCGGGAGGGCCGGGCGAGCAGTACTTC.

In its sample, this clonotype was seen many times. J is TRBJ2-7 and V is TRBV7-2, with 8 bases identical to TRBD1. This CDR3 comprises 15 residues. The V gene's germline CDR1 is SGHTA and CDR2 FQGNSA. V dropped 6 bases and J dropped 5; count of bases not matched to a gene: 12. Here the CDR3 reads CASSHISTDRDEQYF. DNA of the CDR3: TGTGCCAGCAGTCACATCTCTACGGACAGGGACGAGCAGTACTTC.

The V gene is TRBV28, the J gene TRBJ2-1, with 15 bases lining up with TRBD2. This CDR3 is built from 19 residues. Germline V gene data show CDR1 as MDHEN and CDR2 as SYDVKM. The V gene end was trimmed by 2 bases and the J gene end by 0 bases; junction bases not matched to a gene: 5. Here the CDR3 reads CASSLGLAGGAPSYNEQFF. In nucleotides, the CDR3 is TGTGCCAGCAGTTTAGGACTAGCGGGAGGGGCCCCCTCCTACAATGAGCAGTTCTTC. Full variable domain (rest looked up from reference TRBV28 and TRBJ2-1): DVKVTQSSRYLVKRTGEKVFLECVQDMDHENMFWYRQDPGLGLRLIYFSYDVKMKEKGDIPEGYSVSREKKERFSLILESASTNQTSMYLCASSLGLAGGAPSYNEQFFGPGTRLTVL.

The gene calls are TRBV20-1 and TRBJ2-1; 9 positions agree with TRBD2. Germline V gives CDR1 DFQATT, CDR2 SNEGSKA (reference sequence). This CDR3 spans 14 amino acids. V was pared by 6 bases and J by 0 bases, with 3 bases of the junction left unmatched. CDR3 protein: CSALSGSSYNEQFF. Here the CDR3 DNA reads TGCAGTGCACTTAGCGGGAGCTCCTACAATGAGCAGTTCTTC.

This chain uses TRBV6-1 with TRBJ2-3; D may correspond to TRBD1 or TRBD2 (6 bases each). This CDR3 region has 15 residues. Germline-derived CDR1 and CDR2 are MNHNS and SASEGT. V was pared by 9 bases and J by 0 bases, with 16 bases between. CDR3 in DNA: TGTGCCAGTGGATCAACAGGGACTAGCACAGATACGCAGTATTTT. It is translated as CASGSTGTSTDTQYF.

This clonotype was seen at least ten times. The V gene is TRBV29-1, the J gene TRBJ2-1; 10 nucleotides line up with TRBD2. This CDR3 spans 14 amino acids. V shed 5 bases and J 1 base; nucleotides not matched to a gene: 2. From germline, CDR1 is SQVTM and CDR2 ANQGSEA. The CDR3 sequence: CSVPSGSSYNEQFF. CDR3 in DNA: TGCAGCGTTCCTAGCGGGAGTTCCTACAATGAGCAGTTCTTC.

The J gene is TRBJ2-1, the V gene TRBV3-1, with 7 positions matching TRBD1. Germline CDR1 and CDR2: LGHDT and YNNKEL (reference sequence). The CDR3 runs 14 residues. V shed 6 bases and J 6 bases; nucleotides not matched to a gene: 8. The CDR3 loop reads CASSRRTGGNEQFF. In DNA, the CDR3 is TGTGCCAGCAGTCGCCGGACAGGTGGCAATGAGCAGTTCTTC.

In this sample, this clonotype turned up once. This chain joins TRBV4-3 and TRBJ2-5; D is possibly TRBD2 (6 bases). CDR1 LGHNA and CDR2 YSLEER come from the germline V gene. V was clipped by 0 bases and J by 7 bases, with 18 bases between them. This CDR3 contains 16 residues. The CDR3 is CASSQDWLALRGTQYF. The DNA of the CDR3 is TGCGCCAGCAGCCAAGACTGGCTAGCGCTCCGGGGGACCCAGTACTTC.

The chain recombines TRBV6-1 with TRBJ1-2, with D possibly matching TRBD1 (5 bases). Per the germline V gene, CDR1 is MNHNS and CDR2 is SASEGT. This CDR3 is 18 amino acids long. Trimming removed 5 bases from V and 5 bases from J, with 27 bases in between. This CDR3 is CASSPDGTAPTLSYGYTF. Written as DNA, the CDR3 is TGTGCCAGCAGTCCAGACGGGACCGCACCGACTCTTTCATATGGCTACACCTTC.

This clonotype was detected a few times. CDR3 sequence reads: CASSKGDSWVHNEQFF. CDR3 bases: TGTGCCAGCAGCAAGGGGGACTCATGGGTACACAATGAGCAGTTCTTC. V gene TRBV7-9 combines with J gene TRBJ2-1; TRBD1 or TRBD2 may be the D gene (6 bases each). The CDR3 length is 16 residues. Trimming shortened V by 5 bases and J by 5 bases, and 19 bases separated the two germline ends. Per the germline V gene, CDR1 is SEHNR and CDR2 is FQNEAQ (reference sequence).

This clonotype was seen only a few times. CDR3 in DNA: TGTGCCAGCAGCGGACAGGTGACCAAAAACATTCAGTACTTC. It encodes CASSGQVTKNIQYF. The chain joins TRBV6-5 to TRBJ2-4; 7 bases are a match to TRBD1. CDR1 is MNHEY, CDR2 SVGAGI, per germline. CDR3 size: 14 residues. The V segment lost 6 bases and the J segment 2 bases; nucleotides outside the gene matches: 4.

A few counts support this clonotype. The rearrangement joins TRBV30 to TRBJ2-6; 7 positions match TRBD1. The V segment lost 2 bases and the J segment 2 bases; nucleotides outside the gene matches: 3. The CDR3 is 15 amino acids. CDR1 GTSNPN and CDR2 SVGIG come from the germline V gene (reference sequence). CDR3 in amino acids: CAWSNDRAGANVLTF. The CDR3 DNA is TGTGCCTGGAGTAACGACAGGGCTGGGGCCAACGTCCTGACTTTC.

This clonotype was recorded only once. The CDR3 loop is CASSTFPRGFPEAFF. Here the CDR3 DNA reads TGTGCCAGTAGTACCTTTCCCAGGGGTTTCCCTGAAGCTTTCTTT. This chain links TRBV19 with TRBJ1-1; maybe TRBD1 (6 bases). CDR1 LNHDA and CDR2 SQIVND come from the germline V gene (reference sequence). The CDR3 runs 15 residues. Deletions cut 4 bases from V and 6 bases from J, with 18 bases between.

The chain has TRBV27 and TRBJ2-5, with D unresolved. Germline lookup yields CDR1 MNHEY and CDR2 SMNVEV (reference sequence). This CDR3 has 13 amino acids. The V and J ends lost 3 bases and 2 bases respectively, with 7 bases between them. The CDR3, as DNA: TGTGCCAGCAGTTTTACTACTCAAGAGACCCAGTACTTC. It codes for CASSFTTQETQYF.